The following is a T cell receptor (beta chain) sequence with its context. These data are taken from a study of control samples from healthy donors and cancer patients. Using immunoSEQ multiplex PCR, the repertoire was profiled, and TCRdb retains in-frame clones only, with some absent. The sample gives fewer than 500,000 clones, 80% to 95% of which show up once; 6% to 7% is in the top ten. Sequenced: PBMCs. The sequence was obtained from a man aged 35 to 55 with head and neck cancer.

The CDR3 DNA reads as TGTGCCATCTCTGGAGGGGGCGCGAACTATGGCTACACCTTC. Translation gives CAISGGGANYGYTF. The chain uses TRBV11-2 and TRBJ1-2; 7 positions agree with TRBD1. V trimming: 10 bases; J trimming: 2 bases; junction bases outside the gene matches: 10. CDR3 length: 14 amino acids. CDR1 SGHAT and CDR2 FQNNGV come from the germline V gene.